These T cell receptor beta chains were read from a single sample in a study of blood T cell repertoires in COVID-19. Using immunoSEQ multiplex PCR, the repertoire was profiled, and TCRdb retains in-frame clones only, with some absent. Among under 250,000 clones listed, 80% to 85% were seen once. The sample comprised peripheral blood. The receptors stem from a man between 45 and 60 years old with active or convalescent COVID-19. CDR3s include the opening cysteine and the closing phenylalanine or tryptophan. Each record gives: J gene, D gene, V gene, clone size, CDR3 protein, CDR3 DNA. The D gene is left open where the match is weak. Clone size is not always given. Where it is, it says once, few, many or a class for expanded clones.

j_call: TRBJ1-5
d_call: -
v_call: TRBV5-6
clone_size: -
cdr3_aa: CASSLGGLGSSNQPQHF
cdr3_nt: TGTGCCAGCAGCTTGGGAGGGCTGGGGAGCAGCAATCAGCCCCAGCATTTT

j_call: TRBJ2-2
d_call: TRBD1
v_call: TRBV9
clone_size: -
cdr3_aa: CASSAQGASRPGELFF
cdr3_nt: TGTGCCAGCAGCGCACAGGGGGCGAGTCGTCCCGGGGAGCTGTTTTTT

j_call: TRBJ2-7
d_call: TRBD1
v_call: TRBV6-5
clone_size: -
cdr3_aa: CASSYTGQGWQYF
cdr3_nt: TGTGCCAGCAGTTACACCGGACAGGGTTGGCAGTACTTC

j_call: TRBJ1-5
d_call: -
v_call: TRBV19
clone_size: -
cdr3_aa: CASSISGGDQPQHF
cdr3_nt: TGTGCCAGTAGTATCTCCGGGGGGGATCAGCCCCAGCATTTT

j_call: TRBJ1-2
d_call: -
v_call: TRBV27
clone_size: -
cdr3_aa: CASSLDKAYGYTF
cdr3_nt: TGTGCCAGCAGTTTAGACAAAGCCTATGGCTACACCTTC

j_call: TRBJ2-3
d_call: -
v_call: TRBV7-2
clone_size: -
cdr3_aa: CASSPAIERGTDTQYF
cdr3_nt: TGTGCCAGCAGCCCCGCTATCGAGAGGGGCACAGATACGCAGTATTTT

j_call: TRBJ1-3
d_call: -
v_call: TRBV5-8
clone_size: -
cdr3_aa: CASSPGWRNTIYF
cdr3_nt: TGTGCCAGCAGCCCTGGATGGAGGAACACCATATATTTT

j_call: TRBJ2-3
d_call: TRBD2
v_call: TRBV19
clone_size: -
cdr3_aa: CASSILAGPDGTQYF
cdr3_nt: TGTGCCAGTAGCATTCTAGCGGGTCCCGATGGTACGCAGTATTTT

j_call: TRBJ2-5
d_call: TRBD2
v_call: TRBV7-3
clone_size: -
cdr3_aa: CASDEAGLAGPAGQETQYF
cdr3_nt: TGTGCCAGCGATGAAGCGGGGCTAGCGGGGCCGGCGGGCCAAGAGACCCAGTACTTC

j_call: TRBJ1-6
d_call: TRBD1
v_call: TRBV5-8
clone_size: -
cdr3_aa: CASSGGDRAKSPLHF
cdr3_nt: TGTGCCAGCAGCGGTGGGGACAGGGCCAAATCACCCCTCCACTTT

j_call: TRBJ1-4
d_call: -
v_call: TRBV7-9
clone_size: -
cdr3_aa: CASTLGRDSLKGEKLFF
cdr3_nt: TGTGCCAGCACCCTAGGGAGGGACTCCCTCAAGGGGGAAAAACTGTTTTTT

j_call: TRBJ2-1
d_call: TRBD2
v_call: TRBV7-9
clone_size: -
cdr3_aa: CASSSRAAGAGNEQFF
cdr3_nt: TGTGCCAGCAGCTCCAGAGCAGCGGGGGCCGGCAATGAGCAGTTCTTC

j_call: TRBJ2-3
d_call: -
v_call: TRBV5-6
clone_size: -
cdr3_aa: CASSLSGTRSTDTQYF
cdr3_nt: TGTGCCAGCAGCTTGTCGGGGACTCGAAGCACAGATACGCAGTATTTT

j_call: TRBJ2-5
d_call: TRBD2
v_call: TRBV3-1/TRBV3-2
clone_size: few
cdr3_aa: CASSQVASGGQETQYF
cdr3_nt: TGTGCCAGCAGCCAAGTGGCTAGCGGGGGACAAGAGACCCAGTACTTC

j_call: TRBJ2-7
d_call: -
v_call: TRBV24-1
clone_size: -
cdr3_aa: CATSGPEGTEQYF
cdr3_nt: TGTGCCACCAGTGGGCCTGAGGGAACGGAACAGTACTTC

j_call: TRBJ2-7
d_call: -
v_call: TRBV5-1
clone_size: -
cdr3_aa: CASQGSPASSYEQYF
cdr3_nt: TGCGCCAGTCAGGGCTCCCCAGCATCTTCCTACGAGCAGTACTTC

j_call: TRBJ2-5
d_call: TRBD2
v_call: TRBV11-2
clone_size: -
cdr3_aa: CASSPRGASGTQETQYF
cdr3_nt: TGTGCCAGCAGCCCCCGAGGGGCTAGCGGGACCCAAGAGACCCAGTACTTC

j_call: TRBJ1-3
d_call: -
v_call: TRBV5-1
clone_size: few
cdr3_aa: CASSPGGTGNTIYF
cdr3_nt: TGCGCCAGCAGCCCCGGCGGGACTGGAAACACCATATATTTT

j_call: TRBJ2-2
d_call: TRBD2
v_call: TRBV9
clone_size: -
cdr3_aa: CASSVRPAGVTNTGELFF
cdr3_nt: TGTGCCAGCAGCGTACGCCCAGCGGGGGTGACGAACACCGGGGAGCTGTTTTTT

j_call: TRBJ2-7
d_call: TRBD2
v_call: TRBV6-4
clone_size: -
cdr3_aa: CASSVLAGAVYEQYF
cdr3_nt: TGTGCCAGCAGTGTATTAGCGGGGGCCGTCTACGAGCAGTACTTC

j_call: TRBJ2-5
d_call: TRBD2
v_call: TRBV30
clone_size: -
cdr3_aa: CAWGSGGASETQYF
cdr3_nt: TGTGCCTGGGGTAGCGGGGGGGCATCGGAGACCCAGTACTTC

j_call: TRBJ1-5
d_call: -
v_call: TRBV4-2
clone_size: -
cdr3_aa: CASSQERGAGQPQHF
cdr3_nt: TGTGCCAGCAGCCAAGAACGGGGGGCCGGGCAGCCCCAGCATTTT

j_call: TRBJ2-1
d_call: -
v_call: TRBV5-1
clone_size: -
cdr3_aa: CASSLHGSYNEQFF
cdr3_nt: TGCGCCAGCAGCCTCCACGGTTCCTACAATGAGCAGTTCTTC

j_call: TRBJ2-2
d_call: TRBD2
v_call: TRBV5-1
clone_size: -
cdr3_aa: CASSLVLDGLAGATNTGELFF
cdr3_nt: TGCGCCAGCAGCTTGGTGTTAGATGGGCTAGCGGGGGCCACGAACACCGGGGAGCTGTTTTTT

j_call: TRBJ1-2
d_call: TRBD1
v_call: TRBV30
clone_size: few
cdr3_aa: CAWTNRQGATYGYTF
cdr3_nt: TGTGCCTGGACTAATCGACAGGGGGCGACCTATGGCTACACCTTC

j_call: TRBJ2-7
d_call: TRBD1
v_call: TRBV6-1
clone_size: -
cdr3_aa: CASSESGTGAYEQYF
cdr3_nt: TGTGCCAGCAGTGAATCCGGGACAGGGGCCTACGAGCAGTACTTC

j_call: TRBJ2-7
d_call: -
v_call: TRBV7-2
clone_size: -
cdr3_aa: CASSLVGGSATYEQYF
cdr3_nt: TGTGCCAGCAGCTTAGTAGGAGGTAGCGCTACCTACGAGCAGTACTTC

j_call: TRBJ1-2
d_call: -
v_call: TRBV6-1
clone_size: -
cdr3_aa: CASSEAGRDYGYTF
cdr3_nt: TGTGCCAGCAGTGAAGCTGGCCGGGACTACGGCTACACCTTC

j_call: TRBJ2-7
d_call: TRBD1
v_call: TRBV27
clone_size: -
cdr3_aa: CASSEDRGRKQYF
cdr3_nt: TGTGCCAGCAGCGAGGACAGGGGGCGAAAGCAGTACTTC

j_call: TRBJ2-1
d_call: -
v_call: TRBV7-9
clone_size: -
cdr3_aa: CASSLGSSSYNEQFF
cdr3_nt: TGTGCCAGCAGCTTAGGGTCGAGCTCCTACAATGAGCAGTTCTTC

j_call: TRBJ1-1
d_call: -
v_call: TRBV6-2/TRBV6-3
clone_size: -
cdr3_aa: CASSPQGMRTEAFF
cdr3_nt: TGTGCCAGCAGCCCTCAGGGTATGAGGACTGAAGCTTTCTTT

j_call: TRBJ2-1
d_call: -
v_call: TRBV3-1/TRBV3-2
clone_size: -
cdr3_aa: CASSRGQGKDEQFF
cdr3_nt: TGTGCCAGCAGCCGTGGGCAGGGGAAGGATGAGCAGTTCTTC

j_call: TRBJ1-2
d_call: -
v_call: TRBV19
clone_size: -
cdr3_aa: CASSQGLQVGYTF
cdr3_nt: TGTGCCAGTAGTCAGGGGCTTCAGGTTGGCTACACCTTC